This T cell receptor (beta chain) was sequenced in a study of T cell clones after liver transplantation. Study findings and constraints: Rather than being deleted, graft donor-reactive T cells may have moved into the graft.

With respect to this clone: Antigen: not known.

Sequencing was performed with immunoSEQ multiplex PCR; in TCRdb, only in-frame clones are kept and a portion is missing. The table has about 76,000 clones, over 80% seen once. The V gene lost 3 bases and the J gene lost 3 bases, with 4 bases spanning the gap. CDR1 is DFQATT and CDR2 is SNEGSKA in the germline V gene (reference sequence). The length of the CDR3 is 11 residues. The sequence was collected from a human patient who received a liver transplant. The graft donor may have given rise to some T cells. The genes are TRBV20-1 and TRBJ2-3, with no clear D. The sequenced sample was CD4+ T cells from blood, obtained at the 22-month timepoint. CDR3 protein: CSARMTDTQYF. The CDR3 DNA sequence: TGCAGTGCTAGGATGACAGATACGCAGTATTTT.